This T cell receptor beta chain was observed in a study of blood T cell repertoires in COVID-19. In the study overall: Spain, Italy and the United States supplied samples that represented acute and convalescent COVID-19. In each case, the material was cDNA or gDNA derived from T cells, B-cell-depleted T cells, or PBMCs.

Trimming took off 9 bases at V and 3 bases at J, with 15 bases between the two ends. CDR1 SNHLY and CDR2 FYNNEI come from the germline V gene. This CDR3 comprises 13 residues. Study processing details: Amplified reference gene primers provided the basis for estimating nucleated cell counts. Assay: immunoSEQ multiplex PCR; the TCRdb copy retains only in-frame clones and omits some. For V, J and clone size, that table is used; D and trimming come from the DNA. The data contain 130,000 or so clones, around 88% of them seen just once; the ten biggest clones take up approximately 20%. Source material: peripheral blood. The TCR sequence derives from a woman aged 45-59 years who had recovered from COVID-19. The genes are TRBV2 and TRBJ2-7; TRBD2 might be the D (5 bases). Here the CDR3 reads CASGRESDYEQYF. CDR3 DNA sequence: TGTGCCAGTGGACGGGAATCTGACTACGAGCAGTACTTC.